This T cell receptor (beta chain) is drawn from a study of cytomegalovirus exposure and HLA in healthy donors. The donors gave bone marrow, and they were healthy. The study ran its PCR with 60 Vbeta and 13 Jbeta primers. Produced via immunoSEQ multiplex PCR; TCRdb's table is partial and in-frame only. The sample carries a few hundred thousand clones, more than 60% recorded once. Material: PBMCs. The TCR originated in a woman in her twenties or thirties in good health and CMV-seronegative.

The CDR3 reads CSVTAGGAGEQYF. CDR3 DNA sequence: TGCAGCGTTACGGCAGGGGGCGCGGGAGAGCAGTACTTC. This chain joins TRBV29-1 and TRBJ2-7, with 8 bases matching TRBD1. The CDR3 sequence is 13 residues long. CDR1 is SQVTM and CDR2 is ANQGSEA in the germline V gene. J was trimmed by 7 bases and V by 5 bases; bases with no gene match: 10.